Reported below is one TCR beta chain. From germline, CDR1 is MDHEN and CDR2 SYDVKM. The CDR3 is 12 amino acids. Trimming left V 3 bases short and J 7 bases short, with 7 bases between. The sample is drawn from a study of control samples from healthy donors and cancer patients. Profiling relied on immunoSEQ multiplex PCR, and the TCRdb table lists in-frame clones only, not all of them. The sample has approximately 100,000 clones; about 86% are singletons. Specimen: blood. The V and J genes are TRBV28 and TRBJ1-5; no firm D call. This TCR came from a man aged 25 to 40 in good health. The CDR3 DNA sequence: TGTGCCAGCAGTTTGGACCCCCAGCCCCAGCATTTT. Translating gives CASSLDPQPQHF.